A single sample is the source of the 2 T cell receptor beta chains below, sequenced in a study of siplizumab effects on memory and regulatory T cells (dated by TCRdb to about 2019). Receptor libraries were prepared by the immunoSEQ multiplex PCR assay. TCRdb's version of the immuneACCESS table is confined to in-frame rearrangements and falls short of the full clone set. An unresolved V gene accounts for under half of the shortfall where checked; the remainder is of unknown origin. This sample gives approximately 94,000 clones in total; 94% of them show up just once. The top ten clonotypes cover over 1% of the sample. Sequencing input: non-Treg CD4+ T cells sorted from blood. What the cell subset or site label conveys for this sample: FACS-sorted unstimulated CD4+ non-regulatory T cells. These receptors all stem from a human donor in good health.

The rearrangement uses TRBV11-2 and TRBJ2-7, with 11 bases fitting TRBD2. The V and J ends lost 2 bases and 7 bases, in that order; junction bases with no gene match: 7. The CDR3 consists of 15 residues. Germline lookup yields CDR1 SGHAT and CDR2 FQNNGV. Written as DNA, the CDR3 is TGTGCCAGCAGCTTAATTAGCGGGAGGGCGGGGGAGCAGTACTTC. This translates into CASSLISGRAGEQYF.

This chain connects TRBV2 to TRBJ2-3; TRBD2 matches 10 bases. The V gene's germline CDR1 is SNHLY and CDR2 FYNNEI. The length of the CDR3 is 14 residues. The trim removed 9 bases at V and 2 bases at J, leaving 5 bases unmatched. CDR3 nucleotide sequence: TGTGCCAGTAAAACTAGCGGGAACACAGATACGCAGTATTTT. It specifies CASKTSGNTDTQYF.